This T cell receptor (beta chain) is from a study of T cells after yellow fever vaccination. For the study at large: Each low-cell-number fraction was prepared by means of SMART-Seq v4 Ultra Low Input. General study points: Abundant clonotypes (contaminants from the bulk population) could be present in FACS-sorted repertoires. Re-detected after boosting: most primary clones, 95% to 98% of CD4 and 80% to 90% of CD8.

This clonotype was picked up many times. The antigen remains unidentified. Researchers made TCR cDNA using 5'RACE template switching, and this step added a universal primer site and UMIs. MiXCR, applied by TCRdb to the 5' RACE reads, yields one record per CDR3 protein. This sample has some 240,000 distinct CDR3 sequences, with 3.6% found just once. This TCR came from a man between 18 and 35 years old who received the YFV17D yellow fever vaccine. This specimen was PBMCs, taken 15 days after the yellow fever booster vaccination.

In DNA form, the CDR3 reads TGCGCCAGCAGCCAAGATGTACGGCAGGGCCCTTCTAACTATGGCTACACCTTC. This gives the protein CASSQDVRQGPSNYGYTF. The chain recombines TRBV4-1 with TRBJ1-2, with D perhaps matching TRBD1 (5 bases). This CDR3 spans 18 amino acids. Germline CDR1 is MGHRA and CDR2 is YSYEKL. The V end lost 0 bases, the J end lost 0 bases, and 17 bases lay between the germline ends.